This T cell receptor beta chain is drawn from a study of blood T cells in healthy people across ages. Notes on the study in general: Total diversity from one million sequenced T cells was likely underestimated. Age showed a roughly linear inverse relationship with TCR beta diversity per million T cells.

Sample-barcoded 5' priming and a J-beta primer mix drove a second PCR of 7 to 11 cycles. A template-switch adaptor that had 12 random nucleotides put a tag on each cDNA molecule. TCRdb recomputed calls from the 5' RACE reads with MiXCR, one row per CDR3 protein. This sample yields about 1,600,000 distinct CDR3 sequences, of which approximately 38% are seen a single time; 7.9% belongs to the top ten. Peripheral blood was drawn, approximately 9.5 milliliters per donor. For this clonotype: Antigen: not known. The germline gene is not matched at one end of the junction; a read error may be the cause.

Germline-derived CDR1 and CDR2 are SEHNR and FQNEAQ (reference sequence). The CDR3 spans 12 residues. The clonotype was recovered from a woman younger than 30 in good health. This chain joins TRBV7-9 and TRBJ2-5; no clear D. Material: blood. CDR3 coding DNA: TGTTCCAGCATCCCGAACCAAGAGACCCAGTACTTC. This gives the protein CSSIPNQETQYF.